Following are 29 T cell receptor beta chains from one sample sequenced in a study of T cell responses to AZD1222 COVID-19 vaccine. Generated by immunoSEQ multiplex PCR, the TCRdb table keeps only in-frame clones and is missing some. Among approximately 120,000 clones listed, about 85% were seen once. The sample here was peripheral blood, taken on day 0 of AZD1222 vaccination. The receptors here all came from an adult in good health.

The chain uses TRBV12-3 or TRBV12-4 and TRBJ1-4; unclear D gene. The CDR3 sequence is 12 residues long. The ends were cut back, 6 bases at V and 11 bases at J, with 13 bases in the middle. The CDR3 DNA reads as TGTGCCAGCAGCCGTGACAAGGCGAAACTGTTTTTT. Protein product: CASSRDKAKLFF.

The V call is TRBV12-3 or TRBV12-4, the J call TRBJ2-5, with TRBD1 matching over 7 bases. The V and J ends lost 8 bases and 2 bases, in that order; junction bases with no gene match: 5. CDR3 length: 13 residues. CDR3: CASVDRVQETQYF. The CDR3 DNA is TGTGCCAGCGTCGACAGGGTTCAAGAGACCCAGTACTTC.

The CDR3, as DNA: TGTGCCAGCAGCTCAGGGACAGGGACCTACGAGCAGTACTTC. Translated, it gives CASSSGTGTYEQYF. The chain recombines TRBV11-2 with TRBJ2-7; 9 bases match TRBD1. Unmatched junction bases numbered 3, after V lost 4 bases and J lost 2 bases. This CDR3 comprises 14 residues. The germline gives CDR1 SGHAT, CDR2 FQNNGV.

The rearrangement links TRBV24-1 to TRBJ2-1, with 7 nucleotides matching TRBD2. Germline trimming cut 10 bases from V and 15 bases from J; bases unmatched to any gene: 11. The CDR3 runs to 11 residues. Germline V gives CDR1 KGHDR, CDR2 SFDVKD. The CDR3 nucleotides read TGTGCCACTGGCCGGGGGGAGGCCCTGTTCTTC. The encoded protein is CATGRGEALFF.

V and J are TRBV2 and TRBJ2-5; D unclear. V gave up 3 bases and J gave up 3 bases, with 14 bases separating them. Germline V gene data show CDR1 as SNHLY and CDR2 as FYNNEI. The CDR3 spans 15 residues. CDR3 in DNA: TGTGCCAGCAGTGATGGTCGGATCGAAAAAGAGACCCAGTACTTC. Translation: CASSDGRIEKETQYF.

The CDR3 is CASRRDRAAYEQYF. DNA for the CDR3: TGTGCCAGCAGGCGGGACAGGGCGGCCTACGAGCAGTACTTC. V is TRBV11-1 and J is TRBJ2-7; 9 bases agree with TRBD1. This CDR3 contains 14 residues. Germline trimming cut 6 bases from V and 2 bases from J; bases unmatched to any gene: 5. The germline V gene encodes CDR1 SGHAT and CDR2 FQDESV (reference sequence).

The rearrangement joins TRBV10-1 to TRBJ1-5; a weak D match, TRBD1 (5 bases). The V end lost 6 bases, the J end lost 6 bases, and 15 bases lay between the germline ends. Germline CDR1 WNHNN, CDR2 SYGVQD (reference sequence). The length of the CDR3 is 14 residues. In nucleotides, the CDR3 is TGCGCCAGCAGGTACTCGGGGGGGATTCAGCCCCAGCATTTT. It specifies CASRYSGGIQPQHF.

This sequence joins TRBV14 and TRBJ1-1; 8 positions agree with TRBD1. CDR3 length: 19 residues. Germline values: CDR1 SGHDN, CDR2 FVKESK. Trimming at V came to 0 bases and at J to 5 bases, leaving 17 bases not matched to a gene. The CDR3 is CASSQDRRTGIARGTEAFF. The CDR3 DNA reads TGTGCCAGCAGCCAAGATCGGAGGACAGGGATAGCGAGAGGGACTGAAGCTTTCTTT.

The V and J genes are TRBV24-1 and TRBJ2-7, with D perhaps TRBD1 (6 bases). The V gene lost 4 bases and the J gene lost 6 bases, with 12 bases spanning the gap. CDR1 and CDR2 from the germline V gene are KGHDR and SFDVKD. The CDR3 loop spans 13 amino acids. This chain's CDR3 is CATSDLGGTEQYF. For the CDR3, the DNA is TGTGCCACCAGTGACCTAGGGGGAACCGAGCAGTACTTC.

The chain carries TRBV19 and TRBJ1-4; TRBD1 is a possible D gene (5 bases). This CDR3 has 15 amino acids. V lost 3 bases and J lost 8, with 16 bases in between. Germline loops: CDR1 LNHDA, CDR2 SQIVND (reference sequence). The CDR3 region is CASSIPRQGREKLFF. The CDR3 nucleotides are TGTGCCAGTAGTATCCCCCGGCAGGGACGGGAAAAACTGTTTTTT.

The chain has TRBV2 and TRBJ2-5; 10 bases are shared with TRBD1. CDR3 size: 13 residues. Germline-derived CDR1 and CDR2 are SNHLY and FYNNEI. The J segment lost 4 bases and the V segment lost 4 bases, leaving 0 bases of the junction unmatched. CDR3 amino acids: CASSGDRGETQYF. CDR3 bases: TGTGCCAGCAGTGGGGACAGGGGAGAGACCCAGTACTTC.

The rearrangement uses TRBV21-1 and TRBJ2-7; the D call in the table, TRBD2, was not verified against the DNA. TRBV21-1 is marked as a pseudogene. The CDR3 is 19 amino acids. The DNA of the CDR3 is TGTGCCAGCAGCAAAGCGGACGGGGTTCTGGGGCTAGCGGGGTACGAGCAGTACTTC. Its translation: CASSKADGVLGLAGYEQYF.

This chain links TRBV6-5 with TRBJ1-6; TRBD1 agrees at 7 bases. The V and J ends lost 5 bases and 8 bases, in that order; junction bases with no gene match: 6. CDR3 length: 14 amino acids. In germline, CDR1 is MNHEY, CDR2 SVGAGI. The CDR3 DNA follows: TGTGCCAGCAGTCGACAGGGATTGGATTCACCCCTCCACTTT. It yields the protein CASSRQGLDSPLHF.

The chain recombines TRBV4-1 with TRBJ2-2; 14 bases align to TRBD2. The length of the CDR3 is 18 residues. The V gene end was trimmed by 4 bases and the J gene end by 3 bases; junction bases not matched to a gene: 7. From germline, CDR1 is MGHRA and CDR2 YSYEKL. This CDR3 is CASSLGLAGVKYTGELFF. As DNA, the CDR3 is TGCGCCAGCAGCCTGGGACTAGCGGGAGTTAAGTACACCGGGGAGCTGTTTTTT.

This clone was recorded a few times. This chain connects TRBV4-2 to TRBJ2-7, with TRBD2 as a possible D gene (7 bases). The CDR3 loop spans 16 amino acids. V dropped 0 bases and J dropped 0 bases, with 12 bases sitting between them. Germline V gives CDR1 LGHNA, CDR2 YNFKEQ. CDR3 region: CASSQEGGGSSYEQYF. CDR3 coding DNA: TGTGCCAGCAGCCAAGAAGGCGGGGGCAGCTCCTACGAGCAGTACTTC.

The chain uses TRBV28 and TRBJ2-5; the match to TRBD1 covers 8 bases. J lost 5 bases, V lost 2 bases, and 10 bases had no gene match. Germline V gene data show CDR1 as MDHEN and CDR2 as SYDVKM. The CDR3 covers 16 residues. DNA of the CDR3: TGTGCCAGCAGTTTAAGTCAGGGGGCAGGCTTGGAGACCCAGTACTTC. It yields the protein CASSLSQGAGLETQYF.

The J gene is TRBJ2-7, the V gene TRBV9; a possible D gene is TRBD1 (6 bases). CDR3 length: 12 amino acids. Germline lookup yields CDR1 SGDLS and CDR2 YYNGEE. V was trimmed by 3 bases and J by 5 bases, leaving 9 bases between them. CDR3 amino acids: CASSAGQNEQYF. In nucleotides, the CDR3 is TGTGCCAGCAGCGCCGGACAGAACGAGCAGTACTTC.

This chain joins TRBV28 and TRBJ1-1; TRBD1 matches 10 bases. The CDR3 length is 15 residues. V shed 2 bases and J 7 bases; nucleotides not matched to a gene: 7. The germline CDR1 and CDR2 sequences are MDHEN and SYDVKM. DNA of the CDR3: TGTGCCAGCAGTTTACGCCGACAGGGGGCTGGTGAAGCTTTCTTT. Translated, it gives CASSLRRQGAGEAFF.

CDR3 protein: CASRQTREGYTF. CDR3 bases: TGTGCCAGCAGGCAGACAAGGGAGGGCTACACCTTC. The gene calls are TRBV12-3 or TRBV12-4 and TRBJ1-2; D unresolved. V shed 6 bases and J shed 8 bases, with 13 bases lying between them. The CDR3 has 12 residues.

The gene calls are TRBV24-1 and TRBJ1-2; D may be TRBD1 (5 bases). The CDR3 is 13 amino acids. Germline CDR1 and CDR2: KGHDR and SFDVKD. V dropped 4 bases and J dropped 2 bases, with 7 bases sitting between them. The DNA of the CDR3 is TGTGCCACCAGTGAAGAGGGGAACTATGGCTACACCTTC. Protein product: CATSEEGNYGYTF.

The chain carries TRBV27 and TRBJ2-7, with 13 positions matching TRBD2. This CDR3 region has 16 residues. Germline V gives CDR1 MNHEY, CDR2 SMNVEV (reference sequence). J lost 0 bases, V lost 5 bases, and 4 bases had no gene match. Here the CDR3 DNA reads TGTGCCAGCAGTCGGACTAGCGGGAGACGCTCCTACGAGCAGTACTTC. Its translation: CASSRTSGRRSYEQYF.

The chain couples TRBV7-9 to TRBJ1-3; 8 nucleotides match TRBD1. The CDR3 length is 15 residues. The germline V gene encodes CDR1 SEHNR and CDR2 FQNEAQ (reference sequence). V trimming: 5 bases; J trimming: 2 bases; junction bases outside the gene matches: 5. Written as DNA, the CDR3 is TGTGCCAGCAGCCCCTGGACAGGGCCTGGAAACACCATATATTTT. Protein product: CASSPWTGPGNTIYF.

The gene calls are TRBV7-8 and TRBJ1-2; D gene uncertain. Germline V lookup: CDR1 SGHVS, CDR2 FQNEAQ. V was clipped by 0 bases and J by 3 bases, with 14 bases between them. This CDR3 has 16 amino acids. The CDR3 sequence is CASSLAVVREDYGYTF. The CDR3 DNA reads as TGTGCCAGCAGCTTAGCAGTTGTAAGGGAGGACTATGGCTACACCTTC.

V gene TRBV11-2 combines with J gene TRBJ2-6; weak D call: TRBD1 (5 bases). Per the germline V gene, CDR1 is SGHAT and CDR2 is FQNNGV. The CDR3 length is 16 residues. V lost 0 bases and J 0 bases, leaving 6 bases between the germline ends. DNA for the CDR3: TGTGCCAGCAGCTTAGATAGGGGCTCTGGGGCCAACGTCCTGACTTTC. It yields the protein CASSLDRGSGANVLTF.

CDR3 nucleotide sequence: TGTGCCAGCAGCCCCCAAACTGAAGCTTTCTTT. It translates to CASSPQTEAFF. This rearrangement joins TRBV9 to TRBJ1-1, with unresolved D. This CDR3 has 11 amino acids. Germline V CDR1 and CDR2: SGDLS, YYNGEE. Trimming removed 4 bases from V and 5 bases from J, with 6 bases in between.

V gene TRBV27 combines with J gene TRBJ1-3; 7 bases match TRBD1. Germline V gene sequence: CDR1 MNHEY, CDR2 SMNVEV (reference sequence). V lost 8 bases, J lost 0 bases, and 4 bases stayed unmatched. The CDR3 length is 14 residues. The CDR3: CASRDSFSGNTIYF. DNA for the CDR3: TGTGCCAGCCGGGACAGCTTCTCTGGAAACACCATATATTTT.

V is TRBV7-9 and J is TRBJ2-2, with a weak D call TRBD2 (6 bases). The CDR3 spans 17 residues. The germline gives CDR1 SEHNR, CDR2 FQNEAQ (reference sequence). Trimming cost V 1 base and J 1 base, with 13 bases left between them. For the CDR3, the DNA is TGTGCCAGCAGCTTAGACAGCCGGGGGATGAACACCGGGGAGCTGTTTTTT. Translated: CASSLDSRGMNTGELFF.

This clone occurred a few times. V gene TRBV4-2 combines with J gene TRBJ1-3, with D possibly being TRBD1 (5 bases). CDR1 LGHNA and CDR2 YNFKEQ come from the germline V gene. The CDR3 consists of 13 residues. V was cut by 5 bases and J by 5 bases, with 10 bases left in between. CDR3 bases: TGTGCCAGCAGCTCGGCAGGGAGAAACACCATATATTTT. Protein product: CASSSAGRNTIYF.

This clone was recorded once. J is TRBJ2-2 and V is TRBV10-3, with 8 bases fitting TRBD1. The J segment lost 3 bases and the V segment lost 0 bases, leaving 6 bases of the junction unmatched. Germline assignment: CDR1 ENHRY and CDR2 SYGVKD. The CDR3 length is 17 residues. The CDR3 spells CAISESSGQGHTGELFF. CDR3 coding DNA: TGTGCCATCAGTGAGTCGAGTGGACAGGGTCACACCGGGGAGCTGTTTTTT.